This paragraph reports one TCR beta chain. The antigen is not known. These data belong to a study of shared clonotypes between healthy human individuals. General study results and limits: Naive subsets, compared against memory subsets, generally had larger estimated richness values.

An approximately 210 ng quantity of DNA, 25,000 to 30,000 T cell genomes, went into the sorted-subset replicate PCRs. The assay was immunoSEQ multiplex PCR, and TCRdb's table has in-frame clones only and misses some. The sample contains 2.3 million or so clones, 80% to 95% of which appear only once. The germline V gene has CDR1 SGHKS and CDR2 YYEKEE (reference sequence). This CDR3 comprises 16 residues. Trimming cost V 4 bases and J 4 bases; bases outside gene matches: 12. J is TRBJ2-7 and V is TRBV5-5, with TRBD1 identical over 9 bases. Sequenced input: naive CD4+ T cells from PBMCs. The subset here: CD45RA+ positively selected. This clonotype was sampled from a man between 18 and 35 years old in good health. Some clones in this sample may be carry-over from other donors' samples. CDR3 nucleotides: TGTGCCAGCAGCAGGGGACCGGGACAGGGACTATACGAGCAGTACTTC. Translated: CASSRGPGQGLYEQYF.